These 2 T cell receptor beta chains originate from one sample sequenced in a study of T-cell reconstitution after alpha-beta-depleted transplantation in children (dated by TCRdb to 2016 to 2017). Libraries were built with PCR. TCRdb names Illumina HiSeq 2500 as the instrument used. To normalize quantification of the TCRbeta repertoire, the TCR libraries were built with molecular barcoding that relied on unique molecular identifiers. TCRdb itself trimmed the public reads at Q25 with fastp, ran MiXCR and retained productive beta chains. Every CDR3 protein is listed once, alongside the most common genes and DNA of its rows. This sample gives approximately 9,000 distinct CDR3 sequences in total; approximately 14% of them show up just once. Together, the top ten hold 53% of the sample. This specimen's time point label, per the study, means: day 60 (about 2 months) after transplantation. The sample's treatment or condition label is to be understood as: allogeneic hematopoietic cell transplantation with graft depleted of TCRalphabeta T cells and CD19 B cells.

This sample comprised PBMCs, mostly from graft donor cells, obtained 60 days after TCRalphabeta/CD19-depleted stem cell transplant. The receptors were gathered from a male patient aged 5 to 17 who had a stem cell transplant for acute lymphoblastic leukemia, so the T cells may come from the graft donor.

This clonotype was seen at least ten times. The chain couples TRBV5-4 to TRBJ1-3; D perhaps matches TRBD1 (6 bases). Germline values: CDR1 SGHNT, CDR2 YYREEE (reference sequence). The CDR3 runs to 14 residues. Trimming removed 1 base from V and 4 bases from J, with 9 bases in between. CDR3 loop: CASSLNRAGNTIYF. CDR3 in DNA: TGTGCCAGCAGCTTGAACAGGGCGGGAAACACCATATATTTT.

In the case of this clonotype: A much more abundant neighbour one base away suggests this may be a read error. The chain has TRBV2 and TRBJ2-7; D is undetermined. From germline, CDR1 is SNHLY and CDR2 FYNNEI. The CDR3 loop spans 13 amino acids. The V end lost 6 bases, the J end lost 1 base, and 10 bases lay between the germline ends. CDR3 sequence reads: CASRVGRSYEQYF. Here the CDR3 DNA reads TGTGCCAGCAGGGTAGGACGATCCTACGAGCAGTACTTC.